The 29 T cell receptor beta chains listed next were all sequenced from one sample in a study of blood T cell repertoires in COVID-19. Repertoires were generated with immunoSEQ multiplex PCR, while TCRdb's copy carries only in-frame clones and drops some. The sample lists 220,000 or so clones, less than 90% occurring once. The source material was peripheral blood. These TCRs come from a man in his thirties or forties with active or convalescent COVID-19.

The V call is TRBV30, the J call TRBJ1-1; weak D call: TRBD1 (6 bases). Trimming stripped 4 bases from V and 0 bases from J, with 6 bases between. Germline CDR1 is GTSNPN and CDR2 is SVGIG (reference sequence). The CDR3 is made up of 12 amino acids. CDR3 DNA: TGTGCCTGGAACAGGGTGAACACTGAAGCTTTCTTT. This gives the protein CAWNRVNTEAFF.

The chain joins TRBV6-5 to TRBJ1-4, with D possibly matching TRBD1 (5 bases). V was trimmed by 3 bases and J by 6 bases, leaving 11 bases between them. The CDR3 totals 14 residues. Germline V gene lookup returns CDR1 MNHEY and CDR2 SVGAGI. CDR3 nucleotides: TGTGCCAGCAGTTATGGGGGGAAGGATGAAAAACTGTTTTTT. This sequence encodes CASSYGGKDEKLFF.

V usage is TRBV29-1 and J usage is TRBJ2-1; perhaps TRBD1 as D (5 bases). The CDR3 extends over 13 amino acids. Germline CDR1 is SQVTM and CDR2 is ANQGSEA. Trimming left V 4 bases short and J 5 bases short, with 12 bases between. The CDR3 DNA sequence: TGCAGCGTTGCAGGGTCGGTCAACAATGAGCAGTTCTTC. Its protein product is CSVAGSVNNEQFF.

The chain joins TRBV6-5 to TRBJ2-7, with 7 bases aligning to TRBD2. V shed 5 bases and J 0 bases; nucleotides not matched to a gene: 7. CDR3 size: 15 residues. Germline V gene data show CDR1 as MNHEY and CDR2 as SVGAGI. CDR3 sequence (DNA): TGTGCCAGCAGTCCGGCGGGGGAGATCTCCTACGAGCAGTACTTC. Residues: CASSPAGEISYEQYF.

This chain uses TRBV6-4 with TRBJ2-1; 9 bases line up with TRBD2. V lost 0 bases to trimming and J lost 4 bases; unmatched junction nucleotides: 10. CDR3 length equals 18 residues. Per the germline V gene, CDR1 is MRHNA and CDR2 is SNTAGT. CDR3 in amino acids: CASSDSPRRSGGYNEQFF. The CDR3 DNA sequence: TGTGCCAGCAGTGACTCCCCGCGACGGAGCGGGGGGTACAATGAGCAGTTCTTC.

The chain links TRBV15 to TRBJ2-2; D perhaps matches TRBD2 (6 bases). Looked up from germline, CDR1 is LNHNV and CDR2 is YYDKDF (reference sequence). Trimming pared 0 bases from V and 1 base from J, leaving 12 bases between. The CDR3 contains 17 residues. The CDR3 here is CATSRDAGRGNTGELFF. DNA for the CDR3: TGTGCCACCAGCAGAGATGCGGGAAGGGGGAACACCGGGGAGCTGTTTTTT.

This sequence joins TRBV27 and TRBJ2-7, with 7 bases lining up with TRBD2. V lost 0 bases and J lost 1; bases outside the gene matches: 3. Germline-derived CDR1 and CDR2 are MNHEY and SMNVEV (reference sequence). The CDR3 sequence is 15 residues long. The CDR3 loop is CASSLSGTMSYEQYF. The CDR3 bases are TGTGCCAGCAGTTTATCTGGGACTATGTCCTACGAGCAGTACTTC.

In its sample, this clone was seen once. This chain uses TRBV10-1 with TRBJ1-2, with TRBD1 identical over 12 bases. The germline gives CDR1 WNHNN, CDR2 SYGVQD (reference sequence). Unmatched junction bases numbered 18, after V lost 5 bases and J lost 8 bases. The CDR3 is 18 amino acids. The CDR3 region is CASSKGQGAPRVFWGYTF. The CDR3 DNA reads as TGCGCCAGCAGTAAGGGACAGGGGGCGCCTCGGGTCTTTTGGGGCTACACCTTC.

This chain links TRBV12-3 or TRBV12-4 with TRBJ1-5; D possibly corresponds to TRBD1 (5 bases). This CDR3 comprises 13 residues. V lost 5 bases and J 7 bases, leaving 12 bases between the germline ends. The CDR3 reads CASSPQGAQPQHF. The CDR3 coding sequence is TGTGCCAGCAGTCCCCAGGGCGCCCAGCCCCAGCATTTT.

The rearrangement uses TRBV4-1 and TRBJ1-2; D remains ambiguous. Trimming shortened V by 1 base and J by 2 bases, and 11 bases separated the two germline ends. This CDR3 comprises 15 residues. The germline CDR1 and CDR2 sequences are MGHRA and YSYEKL. CDR3 DNA: TGCGCCAGCAGCCAAGTTGGAGACCTGAACTATGGCTACACCTTC. This codes for CASSQVGDLNYGYTF.

The chain is built from TRBV25-1 and TRBJ1-2, with TRBD1 matching over 8 bases. The CDR3 is 14 residues long. CDR1 and CDR2 from the germline V gene are MGHDK and SYGVNS. V shed 2 bases, J shed 5 bases, and the junction held 4 bases outside the gene matches. The CDR3 bases are TGTGCCAGCAGTGAACAGGGGGCGAGATATGGCTACACCTTC. Residues: CASSEQGARYGYTF.

The chain couples TRBV5-1 to TRBJ1-6; D remains ambiguous. CDR1 and CDR2 from the germline V gene are SGHRS and YFSETQ. Trimming took 4 bases from V and 1 from J, leaving 21 bases between them. The CDR3 spans 19 residues. CDR3 region: CASSRDPRAPGSYNSPLHF. The CDR3 region has the DNA TGCGCCAGCAGCCGTGACCCCCGCGCCCCGGGGTCCTATAATTCACCCCTCCACTTT.

Worth noting for this clone: Other DNA variants within this sample encode the same CDR3. This chain connects TRBV6-2 or TRBV6-3 to TRBJ2-2; 14 nucleotides agree with TRBD2. J lost 6 bases, V lost 5 bases, and 5 bases had no gene match. The V gene's germline CDR1 is MNHEY and CDR2 SVGEGT. The CDR3 consists of 16 residues. Here the CDR3 reads CASSPRLAGGPGELFF. CDR3 nucleotides: TGTGCCAGCAGTCCCCGACTAGCGGGGGGGCCCGGGGAGCTGTTTTTT.

This chain connects TRBV27 to TRBJ1-2; D is unclear. Per germline, CDR1 MNHEY and CDR2 SMNVEV (reference sequence). The germline V and J ends were trimmed by 2 bases and 4 bases, with 8 bases remaining between them. The CDR3 has 13 residues. For the CDR3, the DNA is TGTGCCAGCAGTTTAGAGTCAGGCTATGGCTACACCTTC. It yields the protein CASSLESGYGYTF.

This clone was observed a handful of times. The chain employs TRBV15 and TRBJ1-5, with a possible D match to TRBD1 (5 bases). The CDR3 runs to 17 residues. The germline V gene encodes CDR1 LNHNV and CDR2 YYDKDF (reference sequence). Between the trimmed V and J ends, which lost 0 bases and 7 bases, there was a span of 19 bases. CDR3 amino acids: CATSRDPRLAGRQPQHF. The CDR3 DNA reads as TGTGCCACCAGCAGAGATCCCAGATTGGCGGGGCGGCAGCCCCAGCATTTT. The variable domain in full, completed from reference TRBV15 and TRBJ1-5, reads DAMVIQNPRYQVTQFGKPVTLSCSQTLNHNVMYWYQQKSSQAPKLLFHYYDKDFNNEADTPDNFQSRRPNTSFCFLDIRSPGLGDTAMYLCATSRDPRLAGRQPQHFGDGTRLSIL.

V is TRBV5-6 and J is TRBJ1-6; TRBD1 matches at 8 bases. This CDR3 has 15 residues. Germline trimming cut 7 bases from V and 7 bases from J; bases unmatched to any gene: 10. Per the germline V gene, CDR1 is SGHDT and CDR2 is YYEEEE. CDR3 coding DNA: TGTGCCAGCTGCTCCTCCGGGACAGGCAATTCACCCCTCCACTTT. Its protein is CASCSSGTGNSPLHF.

The rearrangement uses TRBV7-2 and TRBJ1-3; 8 bases map to TRBD1. The germline V gene has CDR1 SGHTA and CDR2 FQGNSA. Trimming took 1 base from V and 2 from J; bases not matched to a gene: 10. This CDR3 is 18 amino acids long. The CDR3 here is CASSLGTGLYTAGNTIYF. In DNA form, the CDR3 reads TGTGCCAGCAGCTTAGGGACAGGGTTGTATACGGCTGGAAACACCATATATTTT.

CDR3 DNA sequence: TGTGCCAGCAGACCGACAGCCTCTGGAAACACCATATATTTT. It yields the protein CASRPTASGNTIYF. This chain connects TRBV6-4 to TRBJ1-3, with D tentatively TRBD1 (5 bases). Germline CDR1 MRHNA, CDR2 SNTAGT. The CDR3 runs to 14 residues. The ends were cut back, 6 bases at V and 0 bases at J, with 9 bases in the middle.

In its sample, this clone was seen once. The chain couples TRBV27 to TRBJ2-3; 10 nucleotides agree with TRBD2. CDR3 length equals 15 residues. The germline V gene encodes CDR1 MNHEY and CDR2 SMNVEV (reference sequence). Trimming at V came to 5 bases and at J to 1 base, leaving 3 bases not matched to a gene. The CDR3 is CASSTGLAGTDTQYF. CDR3 DNA: TGTGCCAGCAGTACCGGACTAGCGGGCACAGATACGCAGTATTTT.

The chain employs TRBV11-3 and TRBJ1-2, with 8 bases matching TRBD1. J lost 6 bases, V lost 5 bases, and 8 bases had no gene match. The CDR3 runs to 14 residues. CDR1 and CDR2 from the germline V gene are SGHNT and YENEEA. The CDR3 is CASSQGQGLNGYTF. The CDR3, as DNA: TGTGCCAGCAGCCAAGGACAGGGTTTGAATGGCTACACCTTC.

The J gene is TRBJ2-3, the V gene TRBV18; 10 bases align to TRBD2. CDR3 size: 21 residues. Per the germline V gene, CDR1 is KGHSH and CDR2 is LQKENI. After removal of 1 base from V and 1 base from J, the junction contained 17 bases not matched to a gene. CDR3 residues: CASSPRSRSSGREAGTDTQYF. For the CDR3, the DNA is TGTGCCAGCTCACCACGGTCCAGGTCGAGCGGGAGGGAAGCAGGCACAGATACGCAGTATTTT.

V gene TRBV19 combines with J gene TRBJ1-1; D gene uncertain. Per germline, CDR1 LNHDA and CDR2 SQIVND (reference sequence). The V gene lost 6 bases and the J gene lost 5 bases, with 22 bases spanning the gap. The CDR3 is made up of 16 amino acids. The CDR3 bases are TGTGCCAGTAGAAACCCCTCGTCAGCGGAGCGGACTGAAGCTTTCTTT. It translates to CASRNPSSAERTEAFF.

The chain uses TRBV7-9 and TRBJ1-6, with unresolved D. CDR3 length: 15 residues. V was shortened by 5 bases and J by 5 bases, with 13 bases between the two germline ends. CDR1 and CDR2 from the germline V gene are SEHNR and FQNEAQ (reference sequence). Written as DNA, the CDR3 is TGTGCCAGCAGCCCTTGGGTCGGGGATAATTCACCCCTCCACTTT. Encoded protein: CASSPWVGDNSPLHF.

V usage is TRBV14 and J usage is TRBJ2-6; D is ambiguous. The CDR3 spans 18 residues. Germline CDR1 reads SGHDN; CDR2 reads FVKESK. The V end lost 4 bases, the J end lost 2 bases, and 18 bases lay between the germline ends. As DNA, the CDR3 is TGTGCCAGCAGCCCCCCGATATTGGTGCAGGCTGGGGCCAACGTCCTGACTTTC. This sequence encodes CASSPPILVQAGANVLTF.

V and J are TRBV25-1 and TRBJ2-1, with 8 bases matching TRBD1. The CDR3 totals 16 residues. Germline V gives CDR1 MGHDK, CDR2 SYGVNS. J lost 3 bases, V lost 0 bases, and 4 bases had no gene match. CDR3 DNA: TGTGCCAGCAGTGAATACCCCGGGACAGGCTACAATGAGCAGTTCTTC. Protein sequence: CASSEYPGTGYNEQFF.

The J gene is TRBJ1-4, the V gene TRBV10-3, with 8 bases that match TRBD1. CDR3 length: 15 amino acids. The trim removed 10 bases at V and 8 bases at J, leaving 15 bases unmatched. Germline CDR1 ENHRY, CDR2 SYGVKD. CDR3 DNA: TGTGCCACCGGGGGGAGCCGGGACAGGCCAGAAAAACTGTTTTTT. Protein: CATGGSRDRPEKLFF.

This sequence joins TRBV5-6 and TRBJ1-5, with a tentative D call TRBD1 (6 bases). Trimming stripped 1 base from V and 6 bases from J, with 14 bases between. Germline loops: CDR1 SGHDT, CDR2 YYEEEE. This CDR3 region has 15 residues. DNA of the CDR3: TGTGCCAGCAGCTTGAAGGGACAAAAGGTTCAGCCCCAGCATTTT. It codes for CASSLKGQKVQPQHF.

This chain links TRBV14 with TRBJ2-1; D ambiguous. The ends were cut back, 1 base at V and 1 base at J, with 5 bases in the middle. CDR1 SGHDN and CDR2 FVKESK come from the germline V gene. The CDR3 runs to 14 residues. Here the CDR3 reads CASSQAGSYNEQFF. DNA for the CDR3: TGTGCCAGCAGCCAAGCAGGTTCCTACAATGAGCAGTTCTTC.

This rearrangement joins TRBV6-5 to TRBJ1-2; weak D call: TRBD1 (5 bases). Trimming cost V 10 bases and J 7 bases, with 19 bases left between them. CDR1 is MNHEY and CDR2 is SVGAGI in the germline V gene. This CDR3 is 13 amino acids long. CDR3 DNA sequence: TGTGCCACTACGTGGGGCAGGGAAGGTGGCTACACCTTC. The encoded protein is CATTWGREGGYTF.